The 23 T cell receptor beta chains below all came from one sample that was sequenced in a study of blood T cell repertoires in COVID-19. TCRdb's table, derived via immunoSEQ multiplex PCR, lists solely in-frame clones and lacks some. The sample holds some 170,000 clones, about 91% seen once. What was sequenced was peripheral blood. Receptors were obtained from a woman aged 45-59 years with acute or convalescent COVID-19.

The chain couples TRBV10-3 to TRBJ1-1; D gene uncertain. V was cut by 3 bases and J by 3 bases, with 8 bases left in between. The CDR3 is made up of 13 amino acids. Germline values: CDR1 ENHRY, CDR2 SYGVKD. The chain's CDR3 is CAISDITYTEAFF. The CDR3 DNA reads TGTGCCATCAGTGACATTACATACACTGAAGCTTTCTTT.

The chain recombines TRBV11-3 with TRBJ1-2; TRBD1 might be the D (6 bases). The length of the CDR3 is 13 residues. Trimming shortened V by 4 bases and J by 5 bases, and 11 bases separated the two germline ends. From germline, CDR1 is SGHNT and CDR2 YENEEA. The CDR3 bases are TGTGCCAGCAGCTCGGACAGTCTTTATGGCTACACCTTC. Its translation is CASSSDSLYGYTF.

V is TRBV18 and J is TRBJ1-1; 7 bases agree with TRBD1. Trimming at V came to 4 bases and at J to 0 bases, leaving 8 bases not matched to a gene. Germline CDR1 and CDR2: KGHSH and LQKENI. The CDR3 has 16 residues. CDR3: CASSLRQGYMNTEAFF. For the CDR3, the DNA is TGTGCCAGCTCACTCCGACAGGGTTACATGAACACTGAAGCTTTCTTT.

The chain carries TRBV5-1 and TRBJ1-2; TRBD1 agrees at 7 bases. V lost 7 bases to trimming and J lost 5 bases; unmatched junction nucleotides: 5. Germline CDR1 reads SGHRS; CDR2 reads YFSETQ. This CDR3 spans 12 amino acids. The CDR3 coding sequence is TGCGCCAGCCGCCCGGGACAGTATGGCTACACCTTC. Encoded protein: CASRPGQYGYTF. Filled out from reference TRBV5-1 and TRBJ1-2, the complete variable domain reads KAGVTQTPRYLIKTRGQQVTLSCSPISGHRSVSWYQQTPGQGLQFLFEYFSETQRNKGNFPGRFSGRQFSNSRSEMNVSTLELGDSALYLCASRPGQYGYTFGSGTRLTVV.

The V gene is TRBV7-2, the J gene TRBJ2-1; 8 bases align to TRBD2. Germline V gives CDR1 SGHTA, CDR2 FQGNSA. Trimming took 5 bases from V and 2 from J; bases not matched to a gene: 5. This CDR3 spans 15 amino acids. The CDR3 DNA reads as TGTGCCAGCAGCATCCGACTAGCGACCTACAATGAGCAGTTCTTC. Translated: CASSIRLATYNEQFF.

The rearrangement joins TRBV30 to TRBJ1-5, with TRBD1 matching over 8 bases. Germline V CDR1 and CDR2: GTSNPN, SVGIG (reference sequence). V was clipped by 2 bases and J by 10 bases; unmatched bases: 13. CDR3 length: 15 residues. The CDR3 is CAWSTGQGTVIPQHF. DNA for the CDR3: TGTGCCTGGAGTACAGGACAGGGTACTGTCATCCCCCAGCATTTT.

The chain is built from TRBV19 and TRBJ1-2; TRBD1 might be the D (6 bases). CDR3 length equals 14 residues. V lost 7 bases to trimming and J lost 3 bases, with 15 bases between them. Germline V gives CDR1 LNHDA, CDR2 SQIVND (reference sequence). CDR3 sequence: CASTLGGLDYGYTF. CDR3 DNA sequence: TGTGCCAGTACCCTAGGGGGATTAGACTATGGCTACACCTTC.

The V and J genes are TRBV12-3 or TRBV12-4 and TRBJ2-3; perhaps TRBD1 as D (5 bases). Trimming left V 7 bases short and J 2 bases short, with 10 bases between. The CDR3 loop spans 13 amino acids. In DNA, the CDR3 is TGTGCCAGCACCATGACAGCCACAGATACGCAGTATTTT. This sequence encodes CASTMTATDTQYF.

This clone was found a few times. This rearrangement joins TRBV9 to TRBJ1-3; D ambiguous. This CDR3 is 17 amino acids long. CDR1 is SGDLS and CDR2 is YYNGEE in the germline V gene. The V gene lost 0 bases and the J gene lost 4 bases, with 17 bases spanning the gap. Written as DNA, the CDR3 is TGTGCCAGCAGCGTAGCCCCAGGAGGTCCAGCCGGAAACACCATATATTTT. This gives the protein CASSVAPGGPAGNTIYF. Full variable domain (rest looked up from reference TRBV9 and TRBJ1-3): DSGVTQTPKHLITATGQRVTLRCSPRSGDLSVYWYQQSLDQGLQFLIQYYNGEERAKGNILERFSAQQFPDLHSELNLSSLELGDSALYFCASSVAPGGPAGNTIYFGEGSWLTVV.

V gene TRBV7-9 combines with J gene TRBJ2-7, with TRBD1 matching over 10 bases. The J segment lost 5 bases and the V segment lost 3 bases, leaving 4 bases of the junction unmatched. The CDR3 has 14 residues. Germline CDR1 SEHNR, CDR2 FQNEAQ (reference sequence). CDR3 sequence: CASSFGTGVDEQYF. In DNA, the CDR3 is TGTGCCAGCAGCTTTGGGACAGGGGTTGACGAGCAGTACTTC. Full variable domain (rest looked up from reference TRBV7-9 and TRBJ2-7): DTGVSQNPRHKITKRGQNVTFRCDPISEHNRLYWYRQTLGQGPEFLTYFQNEAQLEKSRLLSDRFSAERPKGSFSTLEIQRTEQGDSAMYLCASSFGTGVDEQYFGPGTRLTVT.

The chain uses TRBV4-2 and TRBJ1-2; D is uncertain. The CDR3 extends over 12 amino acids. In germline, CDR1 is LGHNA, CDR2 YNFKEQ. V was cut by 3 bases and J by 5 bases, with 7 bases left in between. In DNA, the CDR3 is TGTGCCAGCAGCCAGGGAGATTATGGCTACACCTTC. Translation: CASSQGDYGYTF.

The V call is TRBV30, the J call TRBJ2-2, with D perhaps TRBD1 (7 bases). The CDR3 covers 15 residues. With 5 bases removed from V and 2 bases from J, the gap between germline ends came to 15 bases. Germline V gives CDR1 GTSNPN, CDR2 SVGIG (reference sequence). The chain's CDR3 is CAWGAGGGNTGELFF. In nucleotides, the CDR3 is TGTGCCTGGGGGGCAGGGGGAGGTAACACCGGGGAGCTGTTTTTT. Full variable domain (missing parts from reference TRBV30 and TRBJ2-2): SQTIHQWPATLVQPVGSPLSLECTVEGTSNPNLYWYRQAAGRGLQLLFYSVGIGQISSEVPQNLSASRPQDRQFILSSKKLLLSDSGFYLCAWGAGGGNTGELFFGEGSRLTVL.

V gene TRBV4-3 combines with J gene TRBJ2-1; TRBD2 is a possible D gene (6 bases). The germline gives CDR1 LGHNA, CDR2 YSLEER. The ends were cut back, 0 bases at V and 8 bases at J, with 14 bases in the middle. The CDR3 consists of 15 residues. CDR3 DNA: TGCGCCAGCAGCCAAGAGCCGGCCAGGGACTATGAGCAGTTCTTC. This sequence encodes CASSQEPARDYEQFF.

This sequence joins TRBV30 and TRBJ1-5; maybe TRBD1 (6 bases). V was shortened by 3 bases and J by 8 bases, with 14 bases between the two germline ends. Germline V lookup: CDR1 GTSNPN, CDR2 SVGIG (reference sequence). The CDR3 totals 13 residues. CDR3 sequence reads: CAWRFPGQKPQHF. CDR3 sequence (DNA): TGTGCCTGGAGGTTCCCTGGACAGAAGCCCCAGCATTTT.

The CDR3 reads CASRGLAGRDTQYF. Here the CDR3 DNA reads TGTGCCAGCAGGGGACTAGCGGGGAGAGATACGCAGTATTTT. This chain connects TRBV2 to TRBJ2-3; TRBD2 matches 13 bases. The CDR3 is made up of 14 amino acids. Germline CDR1 SNHLY, CDR2 FYNNEI. V gave up 6 bases and J gave up 5 bases; unmatched junction bases: 2.

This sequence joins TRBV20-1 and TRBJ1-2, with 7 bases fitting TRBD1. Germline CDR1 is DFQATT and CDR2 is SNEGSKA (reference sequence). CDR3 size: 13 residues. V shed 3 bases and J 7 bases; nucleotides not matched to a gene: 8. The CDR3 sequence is CSASGQGVVGYTF. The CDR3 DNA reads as TGCAGTGCTAGTGGGCAGGGGGTCGTTGGCTACACCTTC.

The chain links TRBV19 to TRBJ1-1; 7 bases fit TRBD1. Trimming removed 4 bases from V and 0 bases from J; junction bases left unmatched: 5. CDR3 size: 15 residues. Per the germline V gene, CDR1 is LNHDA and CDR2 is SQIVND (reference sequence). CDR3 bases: TGTGCCAGTAGTACCAACGGACAGGTGAACACTGAAGCTTTCTTT. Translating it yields CASSTNGQVNTEAFF. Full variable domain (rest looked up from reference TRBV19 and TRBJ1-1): DGGITQSPKYLFRKEGQNVTLSCEQNLNHDAMYWYRQDPGQGLRLIYYSQIVNDFQKGDIAEGYSVSREKKESFPLTVTSAQKNPTAFYLCASSTNGQVNTEAFFGQGTRLTVV.

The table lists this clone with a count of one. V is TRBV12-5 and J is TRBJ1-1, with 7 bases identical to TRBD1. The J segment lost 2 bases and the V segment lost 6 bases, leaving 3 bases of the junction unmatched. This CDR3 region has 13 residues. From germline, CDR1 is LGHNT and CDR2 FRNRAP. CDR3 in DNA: TGTGCTAGTGGGCACAGGGGAAACACTGAAGCTTTCTTT. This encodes CASGHRGNTEAFF.

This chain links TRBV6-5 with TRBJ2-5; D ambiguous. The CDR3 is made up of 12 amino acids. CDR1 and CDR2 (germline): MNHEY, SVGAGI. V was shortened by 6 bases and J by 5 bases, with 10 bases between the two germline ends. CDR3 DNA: TGTGCCAGCAGCCCACGCGGTGAGACCCAGTACTTC. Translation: CASSPRGETQYF.

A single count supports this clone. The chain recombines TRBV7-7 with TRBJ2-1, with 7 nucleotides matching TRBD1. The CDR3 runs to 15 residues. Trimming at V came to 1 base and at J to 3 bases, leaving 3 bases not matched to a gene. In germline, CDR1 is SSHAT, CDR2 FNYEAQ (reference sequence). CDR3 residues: CASSLGDRDYNEQFF. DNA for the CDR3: TGTGCCAGCAGCTTAGGAGACAGGGACTACAATGAGCAGTTCTTC.

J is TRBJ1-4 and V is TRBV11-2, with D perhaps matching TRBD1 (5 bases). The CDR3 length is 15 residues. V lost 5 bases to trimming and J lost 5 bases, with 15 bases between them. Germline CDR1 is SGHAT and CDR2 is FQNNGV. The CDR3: CASSLEGFANEKLFF. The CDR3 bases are TGTGCCAGCAGCCTGGAGGGGTTCGCGAATGAAAAACTGTTTTTT.

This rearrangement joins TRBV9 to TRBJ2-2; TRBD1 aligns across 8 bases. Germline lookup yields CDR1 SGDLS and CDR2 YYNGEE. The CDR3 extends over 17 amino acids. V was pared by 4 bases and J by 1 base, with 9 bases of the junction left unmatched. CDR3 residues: CASSKDGDRRNTGELFF. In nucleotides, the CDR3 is TGTGCCAGCAGCAAAGATGGGGACAGGCGGAACACCGGGGAGCTGTTTTTT.

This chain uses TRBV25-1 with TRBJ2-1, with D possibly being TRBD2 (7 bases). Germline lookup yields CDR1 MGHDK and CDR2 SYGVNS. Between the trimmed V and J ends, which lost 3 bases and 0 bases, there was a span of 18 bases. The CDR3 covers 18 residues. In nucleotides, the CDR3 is TGTGCCAGCAGTGAGGAGAGGGGGGGCCGTAGCTCCTACAATGAGCAGTTCTTC. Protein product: CASSEERGGRSSYNEQFF.